This section outlines one T cell receptor (beta chain) sequence together with its context. Produced via immunoSEQ multiplex PCR; TCRdb's table is partial and in-frame only. The sample includes approximately 300,000 clones, about 84% seen only once; the top ten take roughly 1.6%. These data come from a study of blood T cell repertoires in COVID-19. Germline V lookup: CDR1 DFQATT, CDR2 SNEGSKA (reference sequence). The CDR3 spans 14 residues. V shed 3 bases and J 8 bases; nucleotides not matched to a gene: 9. Source material: peripheral blood. The gene calls are TRBV20-1 and TRBJ2-1; 8 bases map to TRBD2. The origin of this receptor is a woman aged 45 to 65 with acute or convalescent COVID-19. The DNA for the CDR3 is TGCAGTGCTAGTTCACGGGAGGGATTTGATGAGCAGTTCTTC. Translating gives CSASSREGFDEQFF.